This TCR beta chain was documented in a study of T cell repertoires in cytomegalovirus infection. Study in general: Signatures in public TCR beta sequences pointed to both CMV infection and matching HLA type.

TCRdb reprocessed the reads via MiXCR and lists one record per CDR3 protein. The sample lists some 600,000 distinct CDR3 sequences; about 24% were seen once. This clonotype was seen at least ten times. Its antigen is not known. The germline V gene has CDR1 ENHRY and CDR2 SYGVKD. CDR3 length equals 16 residues. V lost 3 bases and J 3 bases, leaving 17 bases between the germline ends. Study conclusions and caveats: Clonotypes of TCR beta that were HLA-C-restricted and CMV-specific dominated the ex vivo response.

The chain combines TRBV10-3 with TRBJ1-2; D perhaps matches TRBD1 (6 bases). This TCR was sampled from a human donor in good health (CMV status not recorded). Some clones in this sample may be carry-over from other donors' samples. The sample was CD8+ T cells from PBMCs. CDR3 sequence: CAISDDPGGLDYGYTF. The CDR3 DNA reads as TGTGCCATCAGTGATGACCCGGGGGGGCTCGACTATGGCTACACCTTC.